This TCR beta chain was profiled in a study of blood T cell repertoires in COVID-19. Study summary: Samples of COVID-19 (acute and convalescent) were obtained from the United States, Italy and Spain.

V was pared by 4 bases and J by 10 bases, with 1 base of the junction left unmatched. The CDR3 sequence is 12 residues long. CDR1 SGHKS and CDR2 YYEKEE come from the germline V gene (reference sequence). Cohorts were based on clinical histories the participants reported. Only in-frame clones appear in the TCRdb table, and some are missing; sequencing was by immunoSEQ multiplex PCR. The sample records about 220,000 clones, roughly nine tenths being singletons. The count of this clone is one. The receptor was derived from a woman aged 18-29 years in a cohort exposed to, infected with or recovered from COVID-19 (not recorded which). The specimen was PBMCs or T cells enriched from blood (not recorded which). The genes are TRBV5-5 and TRBJ2-1, with 11 bases identical to TRBD2. As DNA, the CDR3 is TGTGCCAGCAGCACTAGCGGGGGAGAGCAGTTCTTC. Encoded protein: CASSTSGGEQFF.